These 8 T cell receptor beta chains originate from one sample sequenced in a study of OX40 agonist ivuxolimab in advanced cancers. Sequencing was performed with immunoSEQ multiplex PCR; in TCRdb, only in-frame clones are kept and a portion is missing. This sample has over 45,000 clones, with approximately 90% found just once. Sequencing was performed on CD4+ or CD8+ T cells sorted from blood, taken in a trial of the OX40 agonist ivuxolimab. These receptors were collected from an adult with an advanced solid tumor such as melanoma, head and neck, liver or kidney cancer.

The rearrangement links TRBV29-1 to TRBJ2-7; perhaps D is TRBD1 or TRBD2 (6 bases each). CDR3 length: 13 residues. The V end was cut by 5 bases, the J end by 0 bases, with 11 bases between. The germline V gene encodes CDR1 SQVTM and CDR2 ANQGSEA. CDR3 nucleotides: TGCAGCGTTCGGGGGCGGGACTCCTACGAGCAGTACTTC. This sequence encodes CSVRGRDSYEQYF.

This chain connects TRBV19 to TRBJ1-2, with D perhaps matching TRBD1 (5 bases). CDR1 is LNHDA and CDR2 is SQIVND in the germline V gene (reference sequence). V shed 0 bases and J shed 2 bases, with 16 bases lying between them. This CDR3 has 17 residues. The CDR3 reads CASSIDLFRGLNYGYTF. CDR3 coding DNA: TGTGCCAGTAGTATAGATTTGTTCCGGGGCTTAAACTATGGCTACACCTTC.

The V and J genes are TRBV2 and TRBJ2-7; D is perhaps TRBD2 (6 bases). The V end was cut by 6 bases, the J end by 1 base, with 10 bases between. Per germline, CDR1 SNHLY and CDR2 FYNNEI. CDR3 length: 13 residues. CDR3 DNA: TGTGCCAGCAGACCAGGGACTTCCTACGAGCAGTACTTC. Encoded protein: CASRPGTSYEQYF.

This clone was detected once. This sequence joins TRBV6-6 and TRBJ2-7, with a weak D call TRBD1 (5 bases). Looked up from germline, CDR1 is MNHNY and CDR2 is SVGAGI (reference sequence). The CDR3 totals 12 residues. V lost 4 bases and J lost 3, with 7 bases in between. This CDR3 reads CASSSDSYEQYF. The CDR3 DNA reads TGTGCCAGCAGTTCCGACAGCTACGAGCAGTACTTC.

The chain uses TRBV9 and TRBJ2-5; 15 bases fit TRBD2. The CDR3 length is 20 residues. Germline CDR1 is SGDLS and CDR2 is YYNGEE. V was clipped by 3 bases and J by 0 bases; unmatched bases: 12. CDR3 nucleotides: TGTGCCAGCAGCGCGACCGGGACTAGCGGGGGGTCCGGGTACCAAGAGACCCAGTACTTC. Its translation: CASSATGTSGGSGYQETQYF.

CDR3 nucleotide sequence: TGTGCCAGCAGTTTAACAGGGAGTGAAGCTTTCTTT. It encodes CASSLTGSEAFF. The chain joins TRBV27 to TRBJ1-1; D is possibly TRBD1 (6 bases). Trimming took off 2 bases at V and 7 bases at J, with 8 bases between the two ends. This CDR3 region has 12 residues. Germline assignment: CDR1 MNHEY and CDR2 SMNVEV (reference sequence).

The chain combines TRBV19 with TRBJ1-2; 9 bases fit TRBD1. The length of the CDR3 is 12 residues. Trimming took 9 bases from V and 4 from J; bases not matched to a gene: 3. The germline V gene has CDR1 LNHDA and CDR2 SQIVND (reference sequence). CDR3 sequence: CASRGQGYGYTF. CDR3 in DNA: TGTGCCAGCCGGGGACAGGGCTATGGCTACACCTTC.

This chain links TRBV7-9 with TRBJ2-3, with D possibly matching TRBD1 (6 bases). The germline gives CDR1 SEHNR, CDR2 FQNEAQ (reference sequence). V lost 1 base and J 1 base, leaving 15 bases between the germline ends. This CDR3 contains 17 residues. The chain's CDR3 is CASSLVGQGYGTDTQYF. The CDR3 bases are TGTGCCAGCAGCTTAGTCGGGCAGGGGTATGGCACAGATACGCAGTATTTT.